These T cell receptor beta chains were read from a single sample in a study of shared clonotypes between healthy human individuals. Sequencing was performed with immunoSEQ multiplex PCR; in TCRdb, only in-frame clones are kept and a portion is missing. The sample records 330,000 or so clones, over 65% being singletons. Sequencing was performed on memory CD4+ T cells sorted from blood. Every receptor here comes from a young man in good health. CDR3s include the opening cysteine and the closing phenylalanine or tryptophan. A D gene is named only where the DNA matches it firmly. Size values are once, few and many counts, or a class for expanded clones, and some rows have none.

d_call	clone_size	j_call	v_call	cdr3_aa	cdr3_nt
-	-	TRBJ2-3	TRBV2	CASSEASSTDTQYF	TGTGCCAGCAGTGAGGCTAGTTCCACAGATACGCAGTATTTT
-	-	TRBJ2-3	TRBV10-3	CAISGSIPRTDTQYF	TGTGCCATCAGTGGGTCCATACCGAGGACAGATACGCAGTATTTT
TRBD2	-	TRBJ2-2	TRBV5-4	CASSLIAGSGELFF	TGTGCCAGCAGCTTAATAGCGGGATCCGGGGAGCTGTTTTTT
TRBD2	-	TRBJ2-7	TRBV27	CASRGLAGALRREQYF	TGTGCCAGCAGAGGACTAGCGGGAGCGCTGAGACGGGAGCAGTACTTC
-	-	TRBJ2-1	TRBV18	CASSQGRTGFLGEQFF	TGTGCCAGCTCGCAGGGGAGGACAGGTTTTTTGGGTGAGCAGTTCTTC
TRBD1	-	TRBJ2-1	TRBV18	CASSPLTGNDEQFF	TGTGCCAGCTCACCTTTGACAGGGAACGATGAGCAGTTCTTC
TRBD1	-	TRBJ1-1	TRBV18	CASSREGALSTEAFF	TGTGCCAGCTCACGGGAGGGGGCGCTCAGCACTGAAGCTTTCTTT
TRBD1	once	TRBJ2-2	TRBV25-1	CASSLGTGVDTGELFF	TGTGCCAGCAGTCTTGGGACAGGGGTTGACACCGGGGAGCTGTTTTTT
-	-	TRBJ2-2	TRBV7-8	CASSLTGTNTGELFF	TGTGCCAGCAGCTTAACCGGGACGAACACCGGGGAGCTGTTTTTT
TRBD2	-	TRBJ2-3	TRBV7-2	CASIRELAGGTDTQYF	TGTGCCAGCATCCGGGAGCTAGCGGGAGGCACAGATACGCAGTATTTT
TRBD1	-	TRBJ2-5	TRBV11-2	CASSLGQEETQYF	TGTGCCAGCAGCCTCGGACAGGAAGAGACCCAGTACTTC
-	-	TRBJ2-5	TRBV27	CASSSHRDSRETQYF	TGTGCCAGCAGTTCCCATAGGGATTCTCGGGAGACCCAGTACTTC
TRBD1	-	TRBJ2-1	TRBV5-6	CASSPGGGVPYNEQFF	TGTGCCAGCAGCCCAGGGGGCGGGGTCCCTTATAATGAGCAGTTCTTC
-	few	TRBJ2-5	TRBV6-6	CASSRPTEETQYF	TGTGCCAGCAGCCGCCCGACCGAAGAGACCCAGTACTTC
-	few	TRBJ2-7	TRBV7-2	CASSLRDTHYEQYF	TGTGCCAGCAGCTTAAGGGACACCCACTACGAGCAGTACTTC